This is a list of T cell receptor beta chains from one sample in a study of blood T cell repertoires in COVID-19. Using immunoSEQ multiplex PCR, the repertoire was profiled, and TCRdb retains in-frame clones only, with some absent. The repertoire holds about 200,000 clones, with about 88% as singletons. Sequenced sample: peripheral blood. These receptors all stem from a man aged 45-65 years with COVID-19, enrolled during active disease. The CDR3 runs from the conserved cysteine through the conserved F or W. Fields, in order: V gene, clone size, CDR3 length, J gene, D gene, CDR3 DNA, CDR3 protein. The D gene is left open where the match is weak. Clone size appears in some rows only: once, few, many, or a class for an expanded clone.

>TRBV7-3|few|18|TRBJ2-3|TRBD2
TGTGCCAGCAGCTTACCTCCCCGAGGTAGCGGGAACCACGATACGCAGTATTTT
CASSLPPRGSGNHDTQYF
>TRBV19|-|16|TRBJ1-6|-
TGTGCCAGTAGTATGGGTGACACCTCCTATAATTCACCCCTCCACTTT
CASSMGDTSYNSPLHF
>TRBV15|-|16|TRBJ1-4|TRBD1
TGTGCCACCAGCAACGGGACAGGGGCCCAAAATGAAAAACTGTTTTTT
CATSNGTGAQNEKLFF
>TRBV5-8|-|17|TRBJ2-7|TRBD1
TGTGCCAGCAGCTTGTGGAAAGCGGGACAGGGGAGGGACGAGCAGTACTTC
CASSLWKAGQGRDEQYF
>TRBV11-2|-|16|TRBJ1-5|TRBD1
TGTGCCAGCAGCTTAGATTCAGGGGGCGGCAATCAGCCCCAGCATTTT
CASSLDSGGGNQPQHF
>TRBV2|-|15|TRBJ2-7|TRBD1
TGTGCCAGCAGTGTCCAGACAGGGGGCCCGTCCGAGCAGTACTTC
CASSVQTGGPSEQYF
>TRBV5-1|once|15|TRBJ1-1|TRBD1
TGCGCCAGCAGCTTGGACGACAGGGGGGACACTGAAGCTTTCTTT
CASSLDDRGDTEAFF
>TRBV12-3/TRBV12-4|-|13|TRBJ1-4|-
TGTGCCAGCAGGGGGCCCGAAGGGGAAAAACTGTTTTTT
CASRGPEGEKLFF
>TRBV15|many|17|TRBJ2-7|TRBD1
TGTGCCACCAGCAGAGATCTACCGACAGGGGGCAGGTACGAGCAGTACTTC
CATSRDLPTGGRYEQYF
>TRBV2|-|13|TRBJ1-1|-
TGTGCCAGCATGGAGGGGAGGAACACTGAAGCTTTCTTT
CASMEGRNTEAFF
>TRBV19|-|15|TRBJ2-1|TRBD1
TGTGCCAGTAGCCGAACAGGGGGCTCCTACAATGAGCAGTTCTTC
CASSRTGGSYNEQFF
>TRBV27|-|16|TRBJ2-5|-
TGTGCCAGCACCGCCCGGGGACAGATAGGGAGGGAGACCCAGTACTTC
CASTARGQIGRETQYF
>TRBV4-3|-|15|TRBJ2-5|-
TGCGCCAGCAGCTTGTCCCATAACAGGGAAGAGACCCAGTACTTC
CASSLSHNREETQYF
>TRBV3-1/TRBV3-2|-|17|TRBJ2-7|TRBD2
TGTGCCAGCAGCCACCCGGGACTAGCGGGAGGGCGGTACGAGCAGTACTTC
CASSHPGLAGGRYEQYF
>TRBV30|-|14|TRBJ2-5|-
TGTGCCTGGAGTGTACACCCCCTCCAAGAGACCCAGTACTTC
CAWSVHPLQETQYF
>TRBV6-5|-|15|TRBJ2-5|-
TGTGCCAGCAGTTACTCCATTGCGGGGAGAGAGACCCAGTACTTC
CASSYSIAGRETQYF
>TRBV7-2|-|13|TRBJ1-6|-
TGTGCCAGCAGCTTTTCAGGGAATTCACCCCTCCACTTT
CASSFSGNSPLHF
>TRBV27|-|15|TRBJ2-3|TRBD2
TGTGCCAGCAGTCCTGGGACTAGCGTCACAGATACGCAGTATTTT
CASSPGTSVTDTQYF
>TRBV4-1|-|17|TRBJ2-1|-
TGCGCCAGCAGCCAACCCCGGGGAAGCCGCGGTCGTGGTGAGCAGTTCTTC
CASSQPRGSRGRGEQFF
>TRBV6-5|-|15|TRBJ1-2|TRBD1
TGTGCCAGCAGCAACAGGGGGCTCGCTAACTATGGCTACACCTTC
CASSNRGLANYGYTF
>TRBV6-6|-|16|TRBJ2-7|-
TGTGCCAGCTGTGGGGGGCGGGGCGGGGGTCCGGCCGAGCAGTACTTC
CASCGGRGGGPAEQYF
>TRBV7-6|-|18|TRBJ1-1|TRBD1
TGTGCCAGCAGCATGTATCAGGGGGCGCCCCGACCAGGGACTGAAGCTTTCTTT
CASSMYQGAPRPGTEAFF
>TRBV11-2|-|15|TRBJ2-7|TRBD1
TGTGCCAGCAGCTTAGGACAGGGGTCGTTCTACGAGCAGTACTTC
CASSLGQGSFYEQYF
>TRBV14|-|15|TRBJ2-3|TRBD2
TGTGCCAGCAGCCTAACCCCGACTAGCCGGGATACGCAGTATTTT
CASSLTPTSRDTQYF
>TRBV6-2/TRBV6-3|-|16|TRBJ2-1|TRBD2
TGTGCCAGCAGTTACCCAGCGGGGAGCTCCTACAATGAGCAGTTCTTC
CASSYPAGSSYNEQFF
>TRBV2|-|12|TRBJ2-1|-
TGTGCCAGCAGCGCCAACATATATGAGCAGTTCTTC
CASSANIYEQFF
>TRBV28|-|15|TRBJ1-5|-
TGTGCCAGCAGTTTACTGCGACACGCCAATCAGCCCCAGCATTTT
CASSLLRHANQPQHF
>TRBV7-3|-|13|TRBJ1-2|-
TGTGCCAGCAGCTTATTACCCGGCTATGGCTACACCTTC
CASSLLPGYGYTF
>TRBV15|-|16|TRBJ2-1|TRBD2
TGTGCCACCAGCCGGGCTGGGGAGGGGAGGTACAATGAGCAGTTCTTC
CATSRAGEGRYNEQFF
>TRBV6-4|few|13|TRBJ1-1|-
TGTGCCAGCAGTGACTCGGAGGAAGGAGGCACTTTCTTT
CASSDSEEGGTFF
>TRBV12-3/TRBV12-4|-|13|TRBJ1-5|TRBD1
TGTGCCAGCAGGGACAGGGCGGCTCAGCCCCAGCATTTT
CASRDRAAQPQHF
>TRBV18|-|14|TRBJ1-1|-
TGTGCCAGCTCACCAAAACAGGCGAACACTGAAGCTTTCTTT
CASSPKQANTEAFF
>TRBV28|-|17|TRBJ2-5|TRBD1
TGTGCCAGCAGCCCGGGACAGGGTTACTTTGGGCAAGAGACCCAGTACTTC
CASSPGQGYFGQETQYF
>TRBV11-2|-|15|TRBJ2-1|TRBD2
TGTGCCAGCAGCTTAGCATGGACTAGCGGCAATGAGCAGTTCTTC
CASSLAWTSGNEQFF
>TRBV27|-|19|TRBJ2-3|TRBD2
TGTGCCAGCAGTTCCCGCCTAAACAGACTAGCGACCCTCACAGATACGCAGTATTTT
CASSSRLNRLATLTDTQYF
>TRBV7-8|-|17|TRBJ2-7|TRBD2
TGTGCCAGCAGCTCGTCCCGATCCGGGACTACAAACTACGAGCAGTACTTC
CASSSSRSGTTNYEQYF
>TRBV21-1|-|17|TRBJ2-6|-
TGTGCCAGCAGCAAAGCGCACGGGGGAACAGGGGCCAACGTCCTGACTTTC
CASSKAHGGTGANVLTF